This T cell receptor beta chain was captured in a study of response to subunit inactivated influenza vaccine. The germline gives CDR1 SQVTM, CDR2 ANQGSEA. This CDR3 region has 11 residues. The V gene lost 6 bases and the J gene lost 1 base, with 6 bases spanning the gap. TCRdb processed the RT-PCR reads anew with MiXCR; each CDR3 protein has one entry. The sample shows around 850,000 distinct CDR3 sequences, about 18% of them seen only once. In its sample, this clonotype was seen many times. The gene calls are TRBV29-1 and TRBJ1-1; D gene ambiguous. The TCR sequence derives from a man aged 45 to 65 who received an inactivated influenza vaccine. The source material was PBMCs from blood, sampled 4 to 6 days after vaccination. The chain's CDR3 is CSVSWNTEAFF. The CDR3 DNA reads TGCAGCGTCTCCTGGAACACTGAAGCTTTCTTT.